The 24 T cell receptor beta chains presented below share a single source sample, sequenced in a study of blood T cell repertoires in COVID-19. Profiling relied on immunoSEQ multiplex PCR, and the TCRdb table lists in-frame clones only, not all of them. The sample gives 200,000 to 250,000 clones, around 80% of which show up once; under 2% is in the top ten. The specimen was PBMCs or T cells enriched from blood (not recorded which). These receptors were collected from a man between 60 and 75 years old who had recovered from COVID-19.

The table lists this clone with a count of one. The chain has TRBV9 and TRBJ1-3; TRBD1 matches at 7 bases. CDR1 and CDR2 (germline): SGDLS, YYNGEE. Germline trimming cut 7 bases from V and 0 bases from J; bases unmatched to any gene: 1. CDR3 length equals 13 residues. CDR3 nucleotides: TGTGCCAGCTCAGGGGGCTCTGGAAACACCATATATTTT. This translates into CASSGGSGNTIYF. The whole variable domain, remainder taken from reference TRBV9 and TRBJ1-3, is DSGVTQTPKHLITATGQRVTLRCSPRSGDLSVYWYQQSLDQGLQFLIQYYNGEERAKGNILERFSAQQFPDLHSELNLSSLELGDSALYFCASSGGSGNTIYFGEGSWLTVV.

V and J are TRBV4-1 and TRBJ2-7; no firm D call. V lost 0 bases and J 0 bases, leaving 15 bases between the germline ends. CDR3 length: 17 amino acids. The germline CDR1 and CDR2 sequences are MGHRA and YSYEKL. CDR3 protein: CASSQESPVLISYEQYF. The CDR3 bases are TGCGCCAGCAGCCAAGAATCTCCAGTCCTCATCTCCTACGAGCAGTACTTC.

The chain carries TRBV19 and TRBJ1-3; no clear D. The CDR3 spans 18 residues. V lost 4 bases and J lost 3, with 22 bases in between. Looked up from germline, CDR1 is LNHDA and CDR2 is SQIVND (reference sequence). The CDR3: CASSRRVSSGGRGNTIYF. Written as DNA, the CDR3 is TGTGCCAGTAGTAGGAGGGTATCTTCTGGAGGTCGTGGAAACACCATATATTTT.

This sequence joins TRBV7-2 and TRBJ2-2; D remains unclear. This CDR3 is built from 13 residues. V was clipped by 0 bases and J by 7 bases, with 6 bases between them. The V gene's germline CDR1 is SGHTA and CDR2 FQGNSA. For the CDR3, the DNA is TGTGCCAGCAGCTTAGCAGCCGTCGGGGAGCTGTTTTTT. It specifies CASSLAAVGELFF.

The V call is TRBV18, the J call TRBJ1-4, with 8 bases matching TRBD1. Germline V gene data show CDR1 as KGHSH and CDR2 as LQKENI. Trimming removed 6 bases from V and 5 bases from J; junction bases left unmatched: 5. This CDR3 spans 14 amino acids. The CDR3: CASSDRGMNEKLFF. CDR3 DNA sequence: TGTGCCAGCTCCGACAGGGGAATGAATGAAAAACTGTTTTTT.

The V call is TRBV7-2, the J call TRBJ2-7; TRBD2 matches 15 bases. The CDR3 covers 17 residues. Germline values: CDR1 SGHTA, CDR2 FQGNSA. V dropped 4 bases and J dropped 4; count of bases not matched to a gene: 8. The CDR3 here is CASSSGLAGGRGYEQYF. As DNA, the CDR3 is TGTGCCAGCAGCTCGGGACTAGCGGGGGGTAGAGGGTACGAGCAGTACTTC.

This clone was counted a few times. The rearrangement joins TRBV2 to TRBJ1-4, with D unresolved. CDR1 is SNHLY and CDR2 is FYNNEI in the germline V gene. V lost 1 base and J lost 8, with 11 bases in between. The CDR3 is 14 amino acids. CDR3 sequence (DNA): TGTGCCAGCAGTGAAGGCAGGCTTGGGGAAAAACTGTTTTTT. This translates into CASSEGRLGEKLFF.

V is TRBV7-9 and J is TRBJ1-4; 7 bases agree with TRBD1. From germline, CDR1 is SEHNR and CDR2 FQNEAQ (reference sequence). The CDR3 runs 14 residues. Germline trimming cut 4 bases from V and 4 bases from J; bases unmatched to any gene: 3. The CDR3 nucleotides are TGTGCCAGCAGCTCCGGACAGGTTAATGAAAAACTGTTTTTT. This gives the protein CASSSGQVNEKLFF.

The J gene is TRBJ1-2, the V gene TRBV7-8; D uncertain. V lost 5 bases, J lost 2 bases, and 12 bases lay in between. Germline values: CDR1 SGHVS, CDR2 FQNEAQ. The CDR3 consists of 14 residues. CDR3 in DNA: TGTGCCAGCAGCCAAGGTCCGGGAAACTATGGCTACACCTTC. Its protein is CASSQGPGNYGYTF.

This CDR3 is CASSKAGGRADTQYF. Written as DNA, the CDR3 is TGTGCCAGCAGCAAGGCGGGGGGTCGCGCAGATACGCAGTATTTT. The chain joins TRBV11-2 to TRBJ2-3, with 8 positions matching TRBD2. The germline V gene encodes CDR1 SGHAT and CDR2 FQNNGV. The CDR3 length is 15 residues. Trimming cost V 5 bases and J 4 bases; bases outside gene matches: 8.

J is TRBJ2-2 and V is TRBV5-6; tentatively, D is TRBD2 (6 bases). Looked up from germline, CDR1 is SGHDT and CDR2 is YYEEEE. The CDR3 contains 18 residues. V lost 4 bases, J lost 0 bases, and 19 bases lay in between. The CDR3 protein is CASSPWGRWTANTGELFF. CDR3 DNA: TGTGCCAGCAGCCCCTGGGGGAGGTGGACCGCGAACACCGGGGAGCTGTTTTTT.

The chain links TRBV11-2 to TRBJ1-2; no firm D call. Trimming stripped 5 bases from V and 4 bases from J, with 11 bases between. Germline V CDR1 and CDR2: SGHAT, FQNNGV. The CDR3 contains 13 residues. CDR3 loop: CASSRGPPYGYTF. Here the CDR3 DNA reads TGTGCCAGCAGCCGAGGGCCCCCCTATGGCTACACCTTC.

V and J are TRBV4-3 and TRBJ1-2, with D uncertain. The CDR3 spans 15 residues. Germline V CDR1 and CDR2: LGHNA, YSLEER. With 1 base removed from V and 10 bases from J, the gap between germline ends came to 19 bases. CDR3 coding DNA: TGCGCCAGCAGCCAAGCCCTGCTCGTTAGTCCGAACTACACCTTC. Its protein product is CASSQALLVSPNYTF.

The J gene is TRBJ1-3, the V gene TRBV7-9; 7 bases are a match to TRBD1. This CDR3 has 15 amino acids. V shed 3 bases and J 2 bases; nucleotides not matched to a gene: 4. Germline lookup yields CDR1 SEHNR and CDR2 FQNEAQ (reference sequence). CDR3 in amino acids: CASSFTGEPGNTIYF. The CDR3 bases are TGTGCCAGCAGCTTTACAGGGGAACCTGGAAACACCATATATTTT.

The rearrangement joins TRBV7-9 to TRBJ1-1; 7 bases are shared with TRBD1. CDR1 is SEHNR, CDR2 FQNEAQ, per germline (reference sequence). The J segment lost 4 bases and the V segment lost 2 bases, leaving 7 bases of the junction unmatched. The CDR3 sequence is 15 residues long. Here the CDR3 DNA reads TGTGCCAGCAGCTTATTGGGACAGAGAGGCACTGAAGCTTTCTTT. Its translation: CASSLLGQRGTEAFF.

The chain combines TRBV6-5 with TRBJ1-5, with a tentative D call TRBD1 (5 bases). Looked up from germline, CDR1 is MNHEY and CDR2 is SVGAGI. The CDR3 length is 15 residues. V was shortened by 0 bases and J by 0 bases, with 6 bases between the two germline ends. CDR3 bases: TGTGCCAGCAGTTACTCAGGGGATAGCAATCAGCCCCAGCATTTT. Amino acid sequence: CASSYSGDSNQPQHF.

This rearrangement joins TRBV6-5 to TRBJ1-2, with 7 bases fitting TRBD1. CDR1 and CDR2 from the germline V gene are MNHEY and SVGAGI. The junction had 3 bases not matched to a gene; V was cut back by 7 bases and J by 4 bases. The CDR3 is 12 amino acids. CDR3 sequence (DNA): TGTGCCAGCAAGGGGGCTGGCTATGGCTACACCTTC. It codes for CASKGAGYGYTF.

This sequence joins TRBV20-1 and TRBJ1-2, with D tentatively TRBD1 (6 bases). This CDR3 has 15 amino acids. Germline assignment: CDR1 DFQATT and CDR2 SNEGSKA (reference sequence). The germline V and J ends were trimmed by 6 bases and 1 base, with 18 bases remaining between them. Written as DNA, the CDR3 is TGCAGTGCCAGTCGAGGGGGGGGCCGTAACTATGGCTACACCTTC. It yields the protein CSASRGGGRNYGYTF.

This clone has just one count. This sequence joins TRBV24-1 and TRBJ2-1; 7 nucleotides line up with TRBD1. The V gene end was trimmed by 0 bases and the J gene end by 6 bases; junction bases not matched to a gene: 13. The CDR3 is 18 residues long. Germline V gene lookup returns CDR1 KGHDR and CDR2 SFDVKD. CDR3 nucleotides: TGTGCCACCAGTGATTTGCAAGGTAGGGCAGGGGGAATCAATGAGCAGTTCTTC. Translation gives CATSDLQGRAGGINEQFF.

This rearrangement joins TRBV30 to TRBJ1-1, with no clear D. CDR1 GTSNPN and CDR2 SVGIG come from the germline V gene (reference sequence). Trimming left V 3 bases short and J 5 bases short, with 13 bases between. There are 13 residues in the CDR3. CDR3: CAWSPYVTTEAFF. The CDR3, as DNA: TGTGCCTGGAGCCCCTACGTAACGACTGAAGCTTTCTTT.

J is TRBJ1-1 and V is TRBV30, with D maybe TRBD1 (5 bases). CDR1 and CDR2 (germline): GTSNPN, SVGIG (reference sequence). This CDR3 comprises 15 residues. V lost 2 bases and J 2 bases, leaving 15 bases between the germline ends. The CDR3 DNA reads as TGTGCCTGGAGTAAGCCGGGACTCCAAAACACTGAAGCTTTCTTT. Translating it yields CAWSKPGLQNTEAFF.

The J gene is TRBJ2-1, the V gene TRBV5-4, with 7 nucleotides matching TRBD2. J was trimmed by 6 bases and V by 1 base; bases with no gene match: 4. Germline lookup yields CDR1 SGHNT and CDR2 YYREEE (reference sequence). This CDR3 has 14 amino acids. The CDR3 DNA is TGTGCCAGCAGCTTGTGGCGGGGGATCAATGAGCAGTTCTTC. It translates to CASSLWRGINEQFF. The full variable domain, in which reference TRBV5-4 and TRBJ2-1 provide the parts outside the CDR3, is ETGVTQSPTHLIKTRGQQVTLRCSSQSGHNTVSWYQQALGQGPQFIFQYYREEENGRGNFPPRFSGLQFPNYSSELNVNALELDDSALYLCASSLWRGINEQFFGPGTRLTVL.

The V and J genes are TRBV5-8 and TRBJ1-2; D possibly corresponds to TRBD1 (5 bases). Trimming removed 0 bases at V and 5 bases at J, with 11 bases between. CDR1 and CDR2 from the germline V gene are SGHTS and YDEGEE. The CDR3 covers 14 residues. CDR3 amino acids: CASSLDRNSYGYTF. CDR3 bases: TGTGCCAGCAGCTTGGACAGGAACTCTTATGGCTACACCTTC. The entire variable domain, with the rest obtained from reference TRBV5-8 and TRBJ1-2, is as follows: EAGVTQSPTHLIKTRGQQATLRCSPISGHTSVYWYQQALGLGLQFLLWYDEGEERNRGNFPPRFSGRQFPNYSSELNVNALELEDSALYLCASSLDRNSYGYTFGSGTRLTVV.

This chain joins TRBV2 and TRBJ2-2; TRBD1 agrees at 8 bases. The V and J ends lost 6 bases and 5 bases, in that order; junction bases with no gene match: 8. Germline V gene sequence: CDR1 SNHLY, CDR2 FYNNEI. The CDR3 covers 15 residues. CDR3 loop: CASRLDRGRTGELFF. The CDR3 coding sequence is TGTGCCAGCAGATTAGACAGGGGACGTACCGGGGAGCTGTTTTTT.